This TCR beta chain was retrieved from a study of shared clonotypes between healthy human individuals. With regard to this clone: Its antigen remains unknown. Other DNA sequences of this sample code for an identical CDR3.

Some clones are missing from TCRdb's copy, which holds only in-frame ones; the method was immunoSEQ multiplex PCR. The sample has roughly 680,000 clones; 72% are singletons. General study findings and limits: Few donors restricted represented genetic and exposure-history diversity. Sampling covered nothing but blood. Tissue TCR repertoires likely differ from those found in blood.

This clonotype originated in a woman aged 30 to 39 in good health. The specimen sequenced was memory CD4+ T cells sorted from blood. Subset specified: CD45RA-negative fraction.

The CDR3 nucleotides are TGCGCCAGCAGCCCGGGGACGCTCACCGGAGAGCAGTACTTC. Protein product: CASSPGTLTGEQYF. This chain connects TRBV5-1 to TRBJ2-7, with D perhaps given as TRBD1 or TRBD2 (5 bases each). Trimming took off 4 bases at V and 7 bases at J, with 18 bases between the two ends. Germline V lookup: CDR1 SGHRS, CDR2 YFSETQ. The CDR3 runs to 14 residues.